This TCR beta chain was found in a study of Ad26.COV2.S vaccination and SARS-CoV-2 variants. The overall study: Enrollment placed the donor in the COV1001 Ad26.COV2.S trial arm. Study-wide findings and caveats: Total T cell responses were possibly underestimated by TCR breadth and depth analyses. Across vaccine and placebo recipients, the breadth of non-spike TCRs was similar.

Comment on this clone: Its target is unknown.

Treatment reported: roughly 19 received Ad26.COV2.S at low or high dose, single or two shots; about 5 received placebo; per-sample allocation not given. Sampling was performed 63 days after the first vaccine or placebo injection. It was an adult aged 18-55 years in Boston who was the donor. TCRdb keeps only in-frame clones here, not all; method: immunoSEQ multiplex PCR. The sample lists about 330,000 clones; 90% were seen once. This CDR3 contains 17 residues. Trimming took 2 bases from V and 4 from J; bases not matched to a gene: 9. CDR1 and CDR2 from the germline V gene are SGDLS and YYNGEE. The J gene is TRBJ1-3, the V gene TRBV9; 10 bases line up with TRBD1. The clonotype comes from a person aged 18-65 years who received the Ad26.COV2.S COVID-19 vaccine or a placebo. Sequencing was performed on peripheral blood, taken in a trial of Ad26.COV2.S vaccine versus placebo. CDR3 region: CASSVAPRTGGGNTIYF. The CDR3 nucleotides are TGTGCCAGCAGCGTGGCCCCTAGGACAGGGGGGGGAAACACCATATATTTT.